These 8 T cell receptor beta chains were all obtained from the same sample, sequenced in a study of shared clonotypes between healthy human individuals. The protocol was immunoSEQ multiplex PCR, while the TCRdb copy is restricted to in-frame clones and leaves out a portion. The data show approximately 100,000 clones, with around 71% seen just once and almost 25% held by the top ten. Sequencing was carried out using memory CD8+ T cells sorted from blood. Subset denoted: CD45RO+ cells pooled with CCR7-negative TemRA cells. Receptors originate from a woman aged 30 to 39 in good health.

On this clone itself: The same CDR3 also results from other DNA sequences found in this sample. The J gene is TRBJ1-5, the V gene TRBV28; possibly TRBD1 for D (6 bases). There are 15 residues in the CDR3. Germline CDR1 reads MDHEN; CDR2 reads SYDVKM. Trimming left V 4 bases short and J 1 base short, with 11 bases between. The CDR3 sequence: CASSSTGGSNQPQHF. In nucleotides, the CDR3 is TGTGCCAGCAGTTCGACAGGCGGGAGCAATCAGCCCCAGCATTTT. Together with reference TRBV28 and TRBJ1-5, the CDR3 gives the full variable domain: DVKVTQSSRYLVKRTGEKVFLECVQDMDHENMFWYRQDPGLGLRLIYFSYDVKMKEKGDIPEGYSVSREKKERFSLILESASTNQTSMYLCASSSTGGSNQPQHFGDGTRLSIL.

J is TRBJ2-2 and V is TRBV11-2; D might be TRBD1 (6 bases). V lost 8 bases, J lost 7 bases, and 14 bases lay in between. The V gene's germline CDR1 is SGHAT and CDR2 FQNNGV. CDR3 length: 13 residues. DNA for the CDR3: TGTGCCAGCTGTAGTCAGGGGAACGGGGAGCTGTTTTTT. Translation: CASCSQGNGELFF.

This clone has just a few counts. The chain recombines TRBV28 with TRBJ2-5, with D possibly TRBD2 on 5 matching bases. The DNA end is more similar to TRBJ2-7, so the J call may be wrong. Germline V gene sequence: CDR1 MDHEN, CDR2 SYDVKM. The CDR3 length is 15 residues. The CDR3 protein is CASSLSLASTYEQYF. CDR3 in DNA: TGTGCCAGCAGTTTATCCCTAGCTAGTACCTACGAGCAGTACTTC.

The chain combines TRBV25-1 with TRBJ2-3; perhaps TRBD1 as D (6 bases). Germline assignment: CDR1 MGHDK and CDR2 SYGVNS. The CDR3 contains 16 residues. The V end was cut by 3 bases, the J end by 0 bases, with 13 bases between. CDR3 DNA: TGTGCCAGCAGTGATACCAGGGGATCTAGCACAGATACGCAGTATTTT. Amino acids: CASSDTRGSSTDTQYF.

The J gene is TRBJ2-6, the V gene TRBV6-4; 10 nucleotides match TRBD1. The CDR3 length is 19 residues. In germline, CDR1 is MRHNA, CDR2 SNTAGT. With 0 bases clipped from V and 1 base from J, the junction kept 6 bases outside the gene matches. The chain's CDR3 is CASSDSETGGSSGANVLTF. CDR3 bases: TGTGCCAGCAGTGACTCGGAGACAGGGGGCTCTTCTGGGGCCAACGTCCTGACTTTC.

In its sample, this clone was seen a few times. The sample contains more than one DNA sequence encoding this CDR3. CDR3 nucleotide sequence: TGTGCCATCAGTGAGTCCCGGGCTAGCGGGGACTACAATGAGCAGTTCTTC. It specifies CAISESRASGDYNEQFF. This chain links TRBV10-3 with TRBJ2-1; TRBD2 aligns across 9 bases. CDR1 is ENHRY and CDR2 is SYGVKD in the germline V gene. The ends lost 0 bases at V and 3 bases at J; junction bases unmatched: 6. CDR3 size: 17 residues.

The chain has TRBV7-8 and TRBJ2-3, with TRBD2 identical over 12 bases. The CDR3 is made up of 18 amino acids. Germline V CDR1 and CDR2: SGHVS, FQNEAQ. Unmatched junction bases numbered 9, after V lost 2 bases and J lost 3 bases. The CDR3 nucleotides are TGTGCCAGCAGCTTACCACTAGCGGGAGGCAAGTTAACAGATACGCAGTATTTT. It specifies CASSLPLAGGKLTDTQYF.

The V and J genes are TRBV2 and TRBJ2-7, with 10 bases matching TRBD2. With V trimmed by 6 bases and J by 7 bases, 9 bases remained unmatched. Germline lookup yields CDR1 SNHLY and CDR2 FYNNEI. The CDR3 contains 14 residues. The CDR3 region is CASRRRLAGDEQYF. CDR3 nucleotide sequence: TGTGCCAGCAGAAGGCGGCTAGCGGGAGATGAGCAGTACTTC.